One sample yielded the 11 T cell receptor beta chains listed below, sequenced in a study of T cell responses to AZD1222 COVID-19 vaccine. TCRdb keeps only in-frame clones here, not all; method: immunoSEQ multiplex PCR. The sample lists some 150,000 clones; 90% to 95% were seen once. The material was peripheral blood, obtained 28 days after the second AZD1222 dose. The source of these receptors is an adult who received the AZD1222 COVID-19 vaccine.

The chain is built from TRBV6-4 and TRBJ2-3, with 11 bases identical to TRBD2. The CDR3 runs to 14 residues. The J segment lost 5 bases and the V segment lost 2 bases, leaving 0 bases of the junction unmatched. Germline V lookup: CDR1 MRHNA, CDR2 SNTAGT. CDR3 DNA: TGTGCCAGCAGTGACGGACTAGCGGGAGATACGCAGTATTTT. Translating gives CASSDGLAGDTQYF.

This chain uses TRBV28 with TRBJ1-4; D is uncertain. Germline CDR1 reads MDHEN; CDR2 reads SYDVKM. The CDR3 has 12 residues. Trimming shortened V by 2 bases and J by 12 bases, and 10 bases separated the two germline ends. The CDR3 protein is CASSLGSGELFF. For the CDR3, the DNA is TGTGCCAGCAGTTTAGGCTCCGGGGAACTGTTTTTT.

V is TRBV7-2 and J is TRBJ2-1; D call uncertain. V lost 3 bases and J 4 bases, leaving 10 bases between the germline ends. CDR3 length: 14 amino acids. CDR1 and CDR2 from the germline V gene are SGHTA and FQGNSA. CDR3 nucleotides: TGTGCCAGCAGCTTCACGGGCCAGTACAATGAGCAGTTCTTC. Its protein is CASSFTGQYNEQFF.

The CDR3 DNA sequence: TGTGCCAGCAGGTGGGACAGGGCCGGCTACACCTTC. Residues: CASRWDRAGYTF. The chain employs TRBV2 and TRBJ1-2, with 9 nucleotides matching TRBD1. Germline CDR1 SNHLY, CDR2 FYNNEI. This CDR3 contains 12 residues. The V segment lost 6 bases and the J segment 8 bases; nucleotides outside the gene matches: 4. Full variable domain (remainder filled in from reference TRBV2 and TRBJ1-2): EPEVTQTPSHQVTQMGQEVILRCVPISNHLYFYWYRQILGQKVEFLVSFYNNEISEKSEIFDDQFSVERPDGSNFTLKIRSTKLEDSAMYFCASRWDRAGYTFGSGTRLTVV.

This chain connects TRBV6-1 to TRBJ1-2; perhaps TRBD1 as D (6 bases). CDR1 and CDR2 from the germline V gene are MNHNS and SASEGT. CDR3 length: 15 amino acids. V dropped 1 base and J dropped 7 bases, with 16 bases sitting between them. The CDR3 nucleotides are TGTGCCAGCAGTGAAGTATGGGGGCGTAAACTTGGCTACACCTTC. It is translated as CASSEVWGRKLGYTF.

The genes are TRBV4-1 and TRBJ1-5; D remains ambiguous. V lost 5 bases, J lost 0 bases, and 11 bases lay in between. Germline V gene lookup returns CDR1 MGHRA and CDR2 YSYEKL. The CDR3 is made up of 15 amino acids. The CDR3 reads CASSLKTASNQPQHF. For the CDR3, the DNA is TGCGCCAGCAGCTTAAAGACGGCTAGCAATCAGCCCCAGCATTTT.

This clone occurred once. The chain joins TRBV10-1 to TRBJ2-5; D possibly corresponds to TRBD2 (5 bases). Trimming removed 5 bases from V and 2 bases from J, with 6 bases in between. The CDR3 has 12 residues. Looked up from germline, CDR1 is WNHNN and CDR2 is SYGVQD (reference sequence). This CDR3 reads CASSPGQETQYF. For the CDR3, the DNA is TGCGCCAGCAGTCCGGGACAAGAGACCCAGTACTTC.

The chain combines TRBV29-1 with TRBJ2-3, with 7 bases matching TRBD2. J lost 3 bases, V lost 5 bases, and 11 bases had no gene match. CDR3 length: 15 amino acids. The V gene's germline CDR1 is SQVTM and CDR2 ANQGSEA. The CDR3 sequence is CSVRRGAGETDTQYF. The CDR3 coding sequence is TGCAGCGTTCGGCGTGGGGCGGGAGAAACAGATACGCAGTATTTT.

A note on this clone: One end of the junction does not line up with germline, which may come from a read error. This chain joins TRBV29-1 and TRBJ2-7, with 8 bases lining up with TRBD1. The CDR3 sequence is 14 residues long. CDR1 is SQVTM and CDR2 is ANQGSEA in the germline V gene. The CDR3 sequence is CSVEGMDRDYEQYF. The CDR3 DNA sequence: TGCAGCGTCGAAGGTATGGACAGGGATTACGAGCAGTACTTC.

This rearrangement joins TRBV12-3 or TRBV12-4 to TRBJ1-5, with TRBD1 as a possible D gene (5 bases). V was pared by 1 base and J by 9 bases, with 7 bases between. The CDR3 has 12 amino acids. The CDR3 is CASSLVGGPQHF. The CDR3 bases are TGTGCCAGCAGTTTAGTCGGGGGGCCCCAGCATTTT.

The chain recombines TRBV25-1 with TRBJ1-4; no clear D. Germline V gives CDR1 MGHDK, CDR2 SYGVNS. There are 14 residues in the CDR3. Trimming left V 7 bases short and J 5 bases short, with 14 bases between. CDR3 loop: CASNSAGPNEKLFF. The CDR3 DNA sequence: TGTGCCAGCAACTCAGCCGGGCCCAATGAAAAACTGTTTTTT.